These 24 T cell receptor beta chains were sequenced from one sample in a study of T cell repertoires in cytomegalovirus infection. TCRdb itself ran the reads through MiXCR, one entry per CDR3 protein. The sample consists of 200,000 to 300,000 distinct CDR3 sequences, approximately 13% of them appearing once. The sequencing input was PBMCs. The receptors come from a human donor in good health (CMV status not recorded). Some clones in this sample may be carry-over from other donors' samples.

This clonotype was seen only a few times. The chain couples TRBV9 to TRBJ2-2; D gene uncertain. V lost 2 bases and J lost 3, with 11 bases in between. This CDR3 is built from 15 residues. Germline CDR1 reads SGDLS; CDR2 reads YYNGEE. CDR3 sequence reads: CASSVGNVDTGELFF. CDR3 nucleotide sequence: TGTGCCAGCAGCGTGGGCAATGTGGACACCGGGGAGCTGTTTTTT.

The sample holds many counts of this clonotype. The chain links TRBV7-2 to TRBJ2-3, with D unresolved. The CDR3 has 14 amino acids. V lost 5 bases to trimming and J lost 4 bases, with 13 bases between them. Per the germline V gene, CDR1 is SGHTA and CDR2 is FQGNSA. The DNA of the CDR3 is TGTGCCAGCAGCGTCACCTTTGGGGCAGATACGCAGTATTTT. This codes for CASSVTFGADTQYF.

As to this clonotype: This may come from a read error, since a much larger clone is one base off. In this CDR3 the conserved last residue, phenylalanine or tryptophan, is missing, so a read error is likely. The chain carries TRBV7-2 and TRBJ2-1; perhaps D is TRBD1 or TRBD2 (5 bases each). The V gene lost 5 bases and the J gene lost 9 bases, with 29 bases spanning the gap. This CDR3 region has 18 residues. CDR1 and CDR2 from the germline V gene are SGHTA and FQGNSA. The CDR3: CASSPGKGTFAGLVEQFS. Written as DNA, the CDR3 is TGTGCCAGCAGCCCGGGCAAGGGGACCTTTGCGGGTTTGGTTGAGCAGTTCTCC.

This clonotype has ten or more counts. V gene TRBV19 combines with J gene TRBJ1-3, with D possibly TRBD1 on 5 matching bases. The germline V gene encodes CDR1 LNHDA and CDR2 SQIVND (reference sequence). The V gene lost 4 bases and the J gene lost 0 bases, with 13 bases spanning the gap. CDR3 length: 16 amino acids. For the CDR3, the DNA is TGTGCCAGTAGTACCTCCGGGACGGACTCTGGAAACACCATATATTTT. It is translated as CASSTSGTDSGNTIYF. Supplemented by reference TRBV19 and TRBJ1-3, the full variable domain reads DGGITQSPKYLFRKEGQNVTLSCEQNLNHDAMYWYRQDPGQGLRLIYYSQIVNDFQKGDIAEGYSVSREKKESFPLTVTSAQKNPTAFYLCASSTSGTDSGNTIYFGEGSWLTVV.

This clonotype was counted ten times or more. J is TRBJ1-2 and V is TRBV19; D is unclear. V was pared by 7 bases and J by 8 bases, with 14 bases between. Germline lookup yields CDR1 LNHDA and CDR2 SQIVND (reference sequence). There are 12 residues in the CDR3. CDR3 sequence: CASTSRGGGYTF. CDR3 nucleotide sequence: TGTGCCAGTACGAGTCGTGGAGGCGGCTACACCTTC. Variable domain in full (rest from reference TRBV19 and TRBJ1-2): DGGITQSPKYLFRKEGQNVTLSCEQNLNHDAMYWYRQDPGQGLRLIYYSQIVNDFQKGDIAEGYSVSREKKESFPLTVTSAQKNPTAFYLCASTSRGGGYTFGSGTRLTVV.

The J gene is TRBJ2-3, the V gene TRBV7-9; 9 bases fit TRBD2. The germline V gene encodes CDR1 SEHNR and CDR2 FQNEAQ (reference sequence). CDR3 size: 15 residues. J gave up 4 bases and V 5 bases, and 7 bases lay outside the gene matches. In nucleotides, the CDR3 is TGTGCCAGCAGCCCTAGCGGGGTCGGGCCAGATACGCAGTATTTT. This sequence encodes CASSPSGVGPDTQYF.

Only one count was recorded for this clonotype. A much larger clone sits a single nucleotide away, making a read error possible. The chain couples TRBV6-2 or TRBV6-3 to TRBJ1-2; a possible D gene is TRBD1 (5 bases). The CDR3 has 15 amino acids. Germline lookup yields CDR1 MNHEY and CDR2 SVGEGT. For the CDR3, the DNA is TGTGCCAGCAGTCACTCTCGCGACAGTAGCTATGGCTACACCTTC. Protein: CASSHSRDSSYGYTF.

The V gene is TRBV20-1, the J gene TRBJ2-1, with TRBD1 matching 7 bases. Trimming cost V 3 bases and J 5 bases; bases outside gene matches: 10. The CDR3 has 15 amino acids. The germline gives CDR1 DFQATT, CDR2 SNEGSKA (reference sequence). The CDR3: CSARSPTGPNNEQFF. CDR3 coding DNA: TGCAGTGCTAGGTCTCCGACAGGGCCCAACAATGAGCAGTTCTTC.

Many counts were recorded for this clonotype. The genes are TRBV4-2 and TRBJ2-5, with a tentative D call TRBD1 (6 bases). The CDR3 is made up of 16 amino acids. The V end lost 0 bases, the J end lost 5 bases, and 16 bases lay between the germline ends. The germline V gene has CDR1 LGHNA and CDR2 YNFKEQ. The CDR3 is CASSQDGGGRWETQYF. The CDR3 DNA follows: TGTGCCAGCAGCCAAGACGGTGGGGGCCGGTGGGAGACCCAGTACTTC.

This clonotype was picked up many times. The chain carries TRBV12-3 or TRBV12-4 and TRBJ2-5; 8 bases align to TRBD1. V was clipped by 5 bases and J by 4 bases; unmatched bases: 9. CDR3 length: 15 amino acids. Here the CDR3 reads CASSPRQGLRETQYF. The CDR3 nucleotides read TGTGCCAGCAGTCCCCGACAGGGGCTAAGAGAGACCCAGTACTTC.

This clonotype was picked up many times. The chain recombines TRBV7-2 with TRBJ1-1, with D maybe TRBD1 (6 bases). The CDR3 is 16 amino acids. Trimming cost V 1 base and J 4 bases, with 16 bases left between them. Germline loops: CDR1 SGHTA, CDR2 FQGNSA. For the CDR3, the DNA is TGTGCCAGCAGCTTAGTCGGGGGGGGCGAGGGCACTGAAGCTTTCTTT. This gives the protein CASSLVGGGEGTEAFF.

The chain carries TRBV19 and TRBJ1-5; no reliable D call. Germline V gene data show CDR1 as LNHDA and CDR2 as SQIVND (reference sequence). The CDR3 runs to 15 residues. With 2 bases removed from V and 4 bases from J, the gap between germline ends came to 12 bases. The CDR3 DNA is TGTGCCAGTAGTATAATCCGCGGGGTGAATCAGCCCCAGCATTTT. Translation: CASSIIRGVNQPQHF.

This clonotype appeared a few times. The V gene is TRBV10-3, the J gene TRBJ2-3; D unclear. Germline values: CDR1 ENHRY, CDR2 SYGVKD. This CDR3 comprises 13 residues. V gave up 3 bases and J gave up 2 bases, with 6 bases separating them. CDR3 loop: CAISDSNTDTQYF. The CDR3, as DNA: TGTGCCATCAGTGATTCGAACACAGATACGCAGTATTTT.

The chain joins TRBV14 to TRBJ2-1; 7 bases line up with TRBD2. The junction had 14 bases not matched to a gene; V was cut back by 1 base and J by 5 bases. This CDR3 is built from 18 residues. From germline, CDR1 is SGHDN and CDR2 FVKESK. CDR3 protein: CASSQASGGRGLHNEQFF. CDR3 in DNA: TGTGCCAGCAGCCAAGCTTCCGGGGGGAGAGGTCTCCACAATGAGCAGTTCTTC.

This clonotype was counted ten times or more. The chain has TRBV7-9 and TRBJ1-2, with D unresolved. The CDR3 spans 8 residues. Looked up from germline, CDR1 is SEHNR and CDR2 is FQNEAQ (reference sequence). CDR3 loop: CATRDYTF. CDR3 nucleotide sequence: TGTGCGACGAGAGACTACACCTTC.

The sample holds many counts of this clonotype. The chain carries TRBV7-2 and TRBJ1-4; D gene uncertain. V lost 3 bases and J lost 2, with 7 bases in between. Germline CDR1 is SGHTA and CDR2 is FQGNSA. The CDR3 spans 14 residues. CDR3 DNA sequence: TGTGCCAGCAGCTTTGGGGTTACTAATGAAAAACTGTTTTTT. It is translated as CASSFGVTNEKLFF.

There are many counts of this clonotype. The chain is built from TRBV14 and TRBJ1-1; 7 bases line up with TRBD1. V gave up 4 bases and J gave up 1 base; unmatched junction bases: 9. The CDR3 is 16 amino acids. CDR1 and CDR2 from the germline V gene are SGHDN and FVKESK. The DNA of the CDR3 is TGTGCCAGCAGCCCAGGGACAGCAACATCGAACACTGAAGCTTTCTTT. It specifies CASSPGTATSNTEAFF.

The chain has TRBV11-2 and TRBJ1-2; the D is unclear. The CDR3 is 14 amino acids. V shed 2 bases and J shed 4 bases, with 11 bases lying between them. Germline CDR1 reads SGHAT; CDR2 reads FQNNGV. The CDR3 nucleotides read TGTGCCAGCAGCTTAAATAAGGGCGGCTATGGCTACACCTTC. Protein product: CASSLNKGGYGYTF.

This clonotype occurred many times. The chain joins TRBV12-3 or TRBV12-4 to TRBJ1-5; 7 nucleotides align to TRBD1. The CDR3 runs to 16 residues. Trimming cost V 3 bases and J 2 bases; bases outside gene matches: 7. DNA of the CDR3: TGTGCCAGCAGTTTGGGAAGACAGGGTGGCAATCAGCCCCAGCATTTT. Encoded protein: CASSLGRQGGNQPQHF.

This clonotype appeared many times. The J gene is TRBJ2-1, the V gene TRBV11-3; 7 nucleotides line up with TRBD2. Germline trimming cut 2 bases from V and 0 bases from J; bases unmatched to any gene: 7. The length of the CDR3 is 17 residues. Per germline, CDR1 SGHNT and CDR2 YENEEA. The CDR3 loop reads CASSLLSSGYSYNEQFF. The CDR3 DNA reads as TGTGCCAGCAGCTTACTTTCTAGCGGCTACTCCTACAATGAGCAGTTCTTC.

This chain joins TRBV27 and TRBJ2-5, with 7 nucleotides matching TRBD2. Germline V gives CDR1 MNHEY, CDR2 SMNVEV (reference sequence). The trim removed 0 bases at V and 5 bases at J, leaving 6 bases unmatched. This CDR3 region has 15 residues. In DNA form, the CDR3 reads TGTGCCAGCAGTTTATCCGGCGGGAGAAAGGAGACCCAGTACTTC. This codes for CASSLSGGRKETQYF.

This clonotype was counted at least ten times. This chain links TRBV7-2 with TRBJ2-5, with D perhaps being TRBD1 or TRBD2 (5 bases each). Germline V gene lookup returns CDR1 SGHTA and CDR2 FQGNSA. V lost 5 bases and J lost 0, with 13 bases in between. The length of the CDR3 is 15 residues. CDR3 loop: CASSRTGTHQETQYF. For the CDR3, the DNA is TGTGCCAGCAGCCGAACCGGGACGCACCAAGAGACCCAGTACTTC.

This clonotype has just a few counts. The V gene is TRBV11-2, the J gene TRBJ1-1; D is undetermined. V lost 5 bases and J lost 11, with 18 bases in between. The CDR3 sequence is 13 residues long. Germline V gives CDR1 SGHAT, CDR2 FQNNGV. The CDR3 spells CASSPRLGVMAFF. As DNA, the CDR3 is TGTGCCAGCAGCCCCCGTCTCGGGGTCATGGCTTTCTTT. Full variable domain (outside the CDR3, taken from reference TRBV11-2 and TRBJ1-1): EAGVAQSPRYKIIEKRQSVAFWCNPISGHATLYWYQQILGQGPKLLIQFQNNGVVDDSQLPKDRFSAERLKGVDSTLKIQPAKLEDSAVYLCASSPRLGVMAFFGQGTRLTVV.

The sample holds many counts of this clonotype. This chain uses TRBV5-4 with TRBJ1-1; D unclear. The CDR3 is 14 residues long. V was clipped by 4 bases and J by 1 base, with 11 bases between them. The germline V gene encodes CDR1 SGHNT and CDR2 YYREEE (reference sequence). The CDR3 DNA is TGTGCCAGCAGCAGTGGATTTGCGAACACTGAAGCTTTCTTT. Translation: CASSSGFANTEAFF.